This TCR beta chain emerged from a study of shared clonotypes between healthy human individuals. In regard to this clone: At one of its ends the junction is not consistent with the germline gene, which may arise from a read error.

Researchers ran the assay at a deep level. Several immunoSEQ plates received, in even portions, the genomic DNA of each subset. The sorted-subset replicate PCRs were given roughly 190 ng DNA, which is 30,000 to 35,000 T cell genomes. Generated by immunoSEQ multiplex PCR, the TCRdb table keeps only in-frame clones and is missing some. The table shows approximately 2.5 million clones, with just over 90% occurring only once. The CDR3 is 16 amino acids. CDR1 and CDR2 from the germline V gene are SSHAT and FNYEAQ (reference sequence). The sample was naive CD4+ T cells sorted from blood. Subset meaning: CD45RA+ positively selected. This receptor was obtained from a man in his late teens or twenties in good health. V is TRBV7-7 and J is TRBJ1-5; maybe TRBD1 (6 bases). The CDR3 sequence is CASSPRQELGNQPQHF. Here the CDR3 DNA reads TGTGCTAGCAGCCCGAGACAGGAACTTGGCAATCAGCCCCAGCATTTT. Full variable domain (remainder filled in from reference TRBV7-7 and TRBJ1-5): GAGVSQSPRYKVTKRGQDVTLRCDPISSHATLYWYQQALGQGPEFLTYFNYEAQPDKSGLPSDRFSAERPEGSISTLTIQRTEQRDSAMYRCASSPRQELGNQPQHFGDGTRLSIL.